The present T cell receptor beta chain was sequenced within a study of beta chain features in type 1 diabetes. Study-wide context: The patient and healthy donor groups were comparable for age, gender and cell yields.

As every portion of the isolated RNA was reverse transcribed, the sequencing read expressed TCRB transcripts. Assay: immunoSEQ multiplex PCR; the TCRdb copy retains only in-frame clones and omits some. This table has around 250,000 clones, 14% appearing once. This clone was seen a few times. Its antigen is still unknown. Trimming at V came to 1 base and at J to 3 bases, leaving 4 bases not matched to a gene. CDR3 size: 15 residues. Germline-derived CDR1 and CDR2 are LGHNA and YNFKEQ. There was one heparinised blood draw per donor, averaging approximately 120 mL. CD4+ cells of the naive, central memory, regulatory and stem cell-like memory types were sorted via CD45RO/CCR7/CD25/CD127/CD95/CD27. Study-wide findings and caveats: There was a moderate but significant shortening of TCRB CDR3s in all four CD4+ subsets of Type 1 diabetes patients. The study found fewer insertions and more deletions at VDJ junctions in type 1 diabetes patients.

The receptor was isolated from a man under 40 with type 1 diabetes. Specimen: naive CD4+ T cells from blood. The V and J genes are TRBV4-2 and TRBJ2-3, with 7 bases matching TRBD2. This CDR3 reads CASSQGGEGTDTQYF. CDR3 coding DNA: TGTGCCAGCAGCCAAGGCGGGGAGGGGACAGATACGCAGTATTTT.